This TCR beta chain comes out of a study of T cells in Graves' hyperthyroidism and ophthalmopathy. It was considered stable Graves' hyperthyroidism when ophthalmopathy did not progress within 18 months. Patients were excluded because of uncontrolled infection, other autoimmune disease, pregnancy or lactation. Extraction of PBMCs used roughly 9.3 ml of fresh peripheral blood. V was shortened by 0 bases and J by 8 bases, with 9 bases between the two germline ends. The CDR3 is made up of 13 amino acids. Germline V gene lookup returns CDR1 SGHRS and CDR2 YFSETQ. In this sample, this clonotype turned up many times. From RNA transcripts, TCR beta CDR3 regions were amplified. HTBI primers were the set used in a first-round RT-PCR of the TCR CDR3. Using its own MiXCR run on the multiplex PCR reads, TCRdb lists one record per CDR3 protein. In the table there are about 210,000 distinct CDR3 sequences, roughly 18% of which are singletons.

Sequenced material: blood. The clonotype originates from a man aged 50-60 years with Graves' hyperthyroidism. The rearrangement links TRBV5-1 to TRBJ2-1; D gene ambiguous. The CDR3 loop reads CASSLDYRDEQFF. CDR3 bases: TGCGCCAGCAGCTTGGATTACCGGGATGAGCAGTTCTTC.